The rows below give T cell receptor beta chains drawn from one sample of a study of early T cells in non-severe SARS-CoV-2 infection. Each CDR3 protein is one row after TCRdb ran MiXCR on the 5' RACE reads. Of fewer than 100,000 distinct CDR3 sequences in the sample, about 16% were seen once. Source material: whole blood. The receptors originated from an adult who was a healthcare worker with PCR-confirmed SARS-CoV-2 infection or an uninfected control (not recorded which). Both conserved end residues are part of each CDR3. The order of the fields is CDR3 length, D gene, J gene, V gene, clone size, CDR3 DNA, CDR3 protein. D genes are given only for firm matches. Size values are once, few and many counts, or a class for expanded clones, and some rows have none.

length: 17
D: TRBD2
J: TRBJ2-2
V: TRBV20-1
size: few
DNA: TGCAGTGCTAGAGATGCTAGCGGGGGAGTACGGACCGGGGAGCTGTTTTTT
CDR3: CSARDASGGVRTGELFF

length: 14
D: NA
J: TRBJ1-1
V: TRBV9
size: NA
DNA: TGTGCCAGCAGCCTGGGACCTCTGAACACTGAAGCTTTCTTT
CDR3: CASSLGPLNTEAFF

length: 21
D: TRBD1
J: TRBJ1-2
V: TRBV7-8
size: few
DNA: TGTGCCAGCAGCGCAAGGGCACAGGGGGCAGCGAGACGAAAACTAAGCTATGGCTACACCTTC
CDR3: CASSARAQGAARRKLSYGYTF

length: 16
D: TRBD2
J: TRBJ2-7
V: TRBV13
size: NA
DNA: TGTGCCAGCAGCCCGATTCCTAGCGGTGTTACCTACGAGCAGTACTTC
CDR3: CASSPIPSGVTYEQYF

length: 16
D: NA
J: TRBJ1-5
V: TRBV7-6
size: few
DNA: TGTGCCAGCAGCTTAGGGGGGCAGCCGAGCAATCAGCCCCAGCATTTT
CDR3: CASSLGGQPSNQPQHF

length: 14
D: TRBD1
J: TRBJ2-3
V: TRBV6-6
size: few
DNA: TGTGCCAGCAGTAGGGGACAGGTTCCAGATACGCAGTATTTT
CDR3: CASSRGQVPDTQYF

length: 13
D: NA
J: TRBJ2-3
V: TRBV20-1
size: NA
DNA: TGCAGTGCTGGAAACAGGGCCACAGATACGCAGTATTTT
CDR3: CSAGNRATDTQYF

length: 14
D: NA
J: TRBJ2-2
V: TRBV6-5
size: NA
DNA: TGTGCCAGCAGGGCTCGGGGCTACACCGGGGAGCTGTTTTTT
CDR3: CASRARGYTGELFF

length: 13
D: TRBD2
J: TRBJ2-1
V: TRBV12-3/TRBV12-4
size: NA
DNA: TGTGCCAGCATCGCGACTAGCCGGAATGAGCAGTTCTTC
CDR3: CASIATSRNEQFF

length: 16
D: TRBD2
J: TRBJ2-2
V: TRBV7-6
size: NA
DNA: TGTGCCAGCAGCCCAGGGACTACTCCGAACACCGGGGAGCTGTTTTTT
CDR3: CASSPGTTPNTGELFF

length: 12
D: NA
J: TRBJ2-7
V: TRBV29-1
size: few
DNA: TGCAGCGTACTGACAGTAAACTACGAGCAGTACTTC
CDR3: CSVLTVNYEQYF

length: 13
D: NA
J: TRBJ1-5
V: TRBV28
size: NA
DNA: TGTGCCAGCAGACCTCAGAGCAATCAGCCCCAGCATTTT
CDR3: CASRPQSNQPQHF

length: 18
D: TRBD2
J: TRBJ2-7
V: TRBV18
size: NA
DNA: TGTGCCAGCTCCTACGGGACTAGCGGGGGTCCCTTGGCGCGGGAGCAGTACTTC
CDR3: CASSYGTSGGPLAREQYF

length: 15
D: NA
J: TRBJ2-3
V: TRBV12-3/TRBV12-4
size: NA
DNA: TGTGCCAGCAGGGGGGCCGGGAGACGCACAGATACGCAGTATTTT
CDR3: CASRGAGRRTDTQYF

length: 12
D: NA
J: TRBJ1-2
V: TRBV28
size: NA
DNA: TGTGCCAGCTTCGCACCGGGGGGAGGCTACACCTTC
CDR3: CASFAPGGGYTF

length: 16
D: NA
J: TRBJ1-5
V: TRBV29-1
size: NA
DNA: TGCAGCGTTGTGGTGGTCTGGGGGCCACAAAATCAGCCCCAGCATTTT
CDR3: CSVVVVWGPQNQPQHF

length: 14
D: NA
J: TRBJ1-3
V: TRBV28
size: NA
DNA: TGTGCCAGTGCTACCGGGGGCGCTGGAAACACCATATATTTT
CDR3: CASATGGAGNTIYF

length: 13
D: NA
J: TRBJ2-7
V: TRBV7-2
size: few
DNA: TGTGCCAGCCGTACTGACGGGGACTACGAGCAGTACTTC
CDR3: CASRTDGDYEQYF

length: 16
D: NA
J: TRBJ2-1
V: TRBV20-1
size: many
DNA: TGCAGTGCTGAATCCGCCGGGCTCACAACCTACAATGAGCAGTTCTTC
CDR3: CSAESAGLTTYNEQFF

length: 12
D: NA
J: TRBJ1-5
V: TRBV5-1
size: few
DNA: TGCGCCAGCAGCTTGGCCGGGCAGCCCCAGCATTTT
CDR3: CASSLAGQPQHF

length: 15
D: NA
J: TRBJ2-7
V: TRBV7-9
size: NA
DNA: TGTGCCAGCAGCCTGGACCCTGTCAATGCCTACGAGCAGTACTTC
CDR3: CASSLDPVNAYEQYF

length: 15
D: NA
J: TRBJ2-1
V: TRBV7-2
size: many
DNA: TGTGCCAGCAGAGCGGACTTTCCCTCCTACAATGAGCAGTTCTTC
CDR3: CASRADFPSYNEQFF

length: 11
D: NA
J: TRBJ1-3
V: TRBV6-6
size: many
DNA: TGTGCCTCCCAACTTGCTAACACCATATATTTT
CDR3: CASQLANTIYF

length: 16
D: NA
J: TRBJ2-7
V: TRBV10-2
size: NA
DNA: TGCGCCAGCAGTGAGTCGGTATGGCTAGCCCCCTACGAGCAGTACTTC
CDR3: CASSESVWLAPYEQYF

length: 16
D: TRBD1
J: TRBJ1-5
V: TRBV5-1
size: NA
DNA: TGCGCCAGCAGCTTGGAGGGGGCTGGGAGCAATCAGCCCCAGCATTTT
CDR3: CASSLEGAGSNQPQHF

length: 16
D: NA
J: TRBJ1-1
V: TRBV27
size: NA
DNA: TGTGCCAGCAGTCCCCGAGTCAGGGAATTGAGCACTGAAGCTTTCTTT
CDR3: CASSPRVRELSTEAFF

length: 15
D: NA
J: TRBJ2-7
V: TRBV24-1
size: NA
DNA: TGTGCCACCGCGCTGCCCAGTAGCCACTCTCATCTTCAGTACTTC
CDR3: CATALPSSHSHLQYF

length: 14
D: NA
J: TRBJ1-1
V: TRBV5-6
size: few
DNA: TGTGCCAGCAGCCGAGACAGGATGAACACTGAAGCTTTCTTT
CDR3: CASSRDRMNTEAFF

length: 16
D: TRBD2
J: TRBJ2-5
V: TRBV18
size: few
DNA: TGTGCCAGCTCACCTCTAGCGGGAGGGATCCAAGAGACCCAGTACTTC
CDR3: CASSPLAGGIQETQYF

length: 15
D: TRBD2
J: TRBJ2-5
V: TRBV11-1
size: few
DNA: TGTGCCAGCAGCCCCCCCGGCCGCGGGGGAGAGACCCAGTACTTC
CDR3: CASSPPGRGGETQYF

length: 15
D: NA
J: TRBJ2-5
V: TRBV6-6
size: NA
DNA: TGTGCCAGCAGTTACTTACTAGGGTCCCAAGAGACCCAGTACTTC
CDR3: CASSYLLGSQETQYF

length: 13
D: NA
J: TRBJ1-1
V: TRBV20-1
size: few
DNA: TGCAGTGCTCGGACAGTCATGAACACTGAAGCTTTCTTT
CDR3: CSARTVMNTEAFF

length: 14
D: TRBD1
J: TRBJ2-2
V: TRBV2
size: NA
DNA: TGTGCCAGCAGTGCAACAGGGGACACCGGGGAGCTGTTTTTT
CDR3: CASSATGDTGELFF

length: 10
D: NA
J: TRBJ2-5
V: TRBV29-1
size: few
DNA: TGCAGCTGTCGGCAAGAGACCCAGTACTTC
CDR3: CSCRQETQYF

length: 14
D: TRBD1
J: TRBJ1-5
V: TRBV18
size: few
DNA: TGTGCCAGCTCACCCGACAGGGATAATCAGCCCCAGCATTTT
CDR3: CASSPDRDNQPQHF

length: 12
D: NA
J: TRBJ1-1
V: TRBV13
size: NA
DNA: TGTGCCAGCAGCTTAATGGGGACTGAAGCTTTCTTT
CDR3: CASSLMGTEAFF

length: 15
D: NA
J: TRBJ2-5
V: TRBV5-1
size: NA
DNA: TGCGCCAGCAGCTACGTCGGGGGATACCCAGAGACCCAGTACTTC
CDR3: CASSYVGGYPETQYF

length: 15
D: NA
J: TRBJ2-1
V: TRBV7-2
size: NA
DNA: TGTGCCAGCAGCGGCTATCAAGGGATAAGTAATGAGCAGTTCTTC
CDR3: CASSGYQGISNEQFF

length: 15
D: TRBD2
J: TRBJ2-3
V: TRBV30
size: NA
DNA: TGTGCCTGGAGGGTACTAGCGGGAGGGCCCCCCACGCAGTATTTT
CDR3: CAWRVLAGGPPTQYF

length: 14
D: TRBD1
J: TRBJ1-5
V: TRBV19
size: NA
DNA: TGTGCCAGTACCTCCTCGACAGGGCCTCGGTCCCAGCATTTT
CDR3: CASTSSTGPRSQHF

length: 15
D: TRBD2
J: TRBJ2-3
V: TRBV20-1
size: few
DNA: TGCAGTGCTAGGCTTAGCGGGCCCAGCACAGATACGCAGTATTTT
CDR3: CSARLSGPSTDTQYF

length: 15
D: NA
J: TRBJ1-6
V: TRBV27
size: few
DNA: TGTGCCAGCAGGACACAGATCGTCTATAATTCACCCCTCCACTTT
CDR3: CASRTQIVYNSPLHF

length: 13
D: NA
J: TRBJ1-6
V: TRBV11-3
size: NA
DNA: TGTGCCAGCAGCCAGGGGCCCTCGTCACCCCTCCACTTT
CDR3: CASSQGPSSPLHF

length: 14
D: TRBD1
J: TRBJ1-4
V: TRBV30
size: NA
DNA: TGTGCCTGGAGTACAGGGGCAACTAATGAAAAACTGTTTTTT
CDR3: CAWSTGATNEKLFF

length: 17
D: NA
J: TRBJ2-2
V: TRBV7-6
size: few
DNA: TGTGCCAGCAGCCAAATCCCACAGGGCGCGAACACCGGGGAGCTGTTTTTT
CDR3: CASSQIPQGANTGELFF

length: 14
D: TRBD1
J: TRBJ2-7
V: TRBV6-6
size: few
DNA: TGTGCCAGCAGCTCCGGGACAGGGCTACCCGAGCAGTACTTC
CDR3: CASSSGTGLPEQYF

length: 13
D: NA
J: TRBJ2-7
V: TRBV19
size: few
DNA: TGTGCCAGTAGTATGGGAACAGGGTCCGAGCAGTACTTC
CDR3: CASSMGTGSEQYF

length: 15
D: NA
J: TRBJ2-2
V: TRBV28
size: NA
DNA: TGTGCCAGCAGCTACCTGGACAGATACACCGGGGAGCTGTTTTTT
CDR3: CASSYLDRYTGELFF

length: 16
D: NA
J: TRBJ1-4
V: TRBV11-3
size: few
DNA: TGTGCCAGCAGCCCAATGGGGGAGCTCAGGGGAGAAAAACTGTTTTTT
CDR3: CASSPMGELRGEKLFF

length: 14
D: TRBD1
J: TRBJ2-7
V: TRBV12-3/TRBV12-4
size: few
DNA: TGTGCCAGCAGCCTAGGGGACAGCTACAAGGAGCAGTACTTC
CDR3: CASSLGDSYKEQYF

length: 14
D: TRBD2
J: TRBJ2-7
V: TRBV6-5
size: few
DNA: TGTGCCAGCACTACTAGCGGGGGATCCTACGAGCAGTACTTC
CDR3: CASTTSGGSYEQYF

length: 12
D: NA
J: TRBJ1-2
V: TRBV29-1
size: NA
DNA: TGCAGTGCTTTAGGGGCGGACTATGGCTACACCTTC
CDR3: CSALGADYGYTF

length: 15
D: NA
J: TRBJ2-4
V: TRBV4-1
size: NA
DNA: TGCGCCAGCAGCCAAGATTCGTGGGGGTGGGACATTCAGTACTTC
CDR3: CASSQDSWGWDIQYF

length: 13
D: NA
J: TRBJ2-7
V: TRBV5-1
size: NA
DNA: TGCGCCAGCAGCTCCTACGGGGACTACGAGCAGTACTTC
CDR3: CASSSYGDYEQYF

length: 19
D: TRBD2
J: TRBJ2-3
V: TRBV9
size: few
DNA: TGTGCCAGCACCAAGGACCCAGCGGGGGCCACCCGGACCGCAGATACGCAGTATTTT
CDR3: CASTKDPAGATRTADTQYF

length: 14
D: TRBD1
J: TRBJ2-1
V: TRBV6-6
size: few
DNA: TGTGCCAGCAGTTACGCGACGACAGGGGATGAGCAGTTCTTC
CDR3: CASSYATTGDEQFF

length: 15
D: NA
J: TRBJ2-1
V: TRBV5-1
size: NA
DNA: TGCGCCAGTAACTATGGGGTCCGAGCAGACAATGAGCAGTTCTTC
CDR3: CASNYGVRADNEQFF

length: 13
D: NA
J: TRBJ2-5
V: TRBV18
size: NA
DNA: TGTGCCAGCTCACGGACGGATCAAGAGACCCAGTACTTC
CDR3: CASSRTDQETQYF

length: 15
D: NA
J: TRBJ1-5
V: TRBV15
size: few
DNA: TGTGCCACCAGCAGAGAACGTTACGGCAATCAGCCCCAGCATTTT
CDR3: CATSRERYGNQPQHF

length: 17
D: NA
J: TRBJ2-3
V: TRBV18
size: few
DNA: TGTGCCAGCTCACCACGTCCGGGGGAGACCCACACAGATACGCAGTATTTT
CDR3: CASSPRPGETHTDTQYF